Following are 20 T cell receptor beta chains from one sample sequenced in a study of response to subunit inactivated influenza vaccine. TCRdb passed the RT-PCR reads through MiXCR, listing each CDR3 protein once. The data contain over 650,000 distinct CDR3 sequences, roughly 20% of them singletons. Sequencing was performed on PBMCs from blood, taken more than 4 days after vaccination. All receptors derive from a man in his forties or fifties who received an inactivated influenza vaccine.

The chain carries TRBV25-1 and TRBJ2-1; 12 nucleotides match TRBD2. The CDR3 spans 17 residues. Germline trimming cut 4 bases from V and 0 bases from J; bases unmatched to any gene: 4. Germline assignment: CDR1 MGHDK and CDR2 SYGVNS. The CDR3 region has the DNA TGTGCCAGCAGTGGAGGACTAGCGGGAAGCTCCTACAATGAGCAGTTCTTC. Amino acids: CASSGGLAGSSYNEQFF.

The genes are TRBV2 and TRBJ2-2; maybe TRBD1 (7 bases). Germline CDR1 is SNHLY and CDR2 is FYNNEI. V was pared by 10 bases and J by 4 bases, with 16 bases between. The CDR3 loop spans 14 amino acids. CDR3 bases: TGTGCCACCCTAAGACAGGGAGGCACCGGGGAGCTGTTTTTT. It specifies CATLRQGGTGELFF.

The genes are TRBV20-1 and TRBJ2-5; 8 bases map to TRBD2. The CDR3 covers 15 residues. With V trimmed by 0 bases and J by 4 bases, 7 bases remained unmatched. Germline CDR1 and CDR2: DFQATT and SNEGSKA (reference sequence). In DNA form, the CDR3 reads TGCAGTGCTAGAGATGGTGGCGGGGGGCGAGAGACCCAGTACTTC. It specifies CSARDGGGGRETQYF.

The chain has TRBV18 and TRBJ2-3; maybe TRBD2 (5 bases). The V end was cut by 0 bases, the J end by 4 bases, with 8 bases between. Germline V gene data show CDR1 as KGHSH and CDR2 as LQKENI. This CDR3 is 14 amino acids long. CDR3 bases: TGTGCCAGCTCACCACCGGGAGCGGCAGATACGCAGTATTTT. This sequence encodes CASSPPGAADTQYF.

The V and J genes are TRBV5-1 and TRBJ2-1; TRBD2 might be the D (6 bases). With 3 bases removed from V and 6 bases from J, the gap between germline ends came to 16 bases. Germline CDR1 reads SGHRS; CDR2 reads YFSETQ. This CDR3 is built from 15 residues. The CDR3 region has the DNA TGCGCCAGCAGCTCGGGGGACCGCCTCCCCAATGAGCAGTTCTTC. This encodes CASSSGDRLPNEQFF. Combining the CDR3 with reference TRBV5-1 and TRBJ2-1 gives the whole variable domain KAGVTQTPRYLIKTRGQQVTLSCSPISGHRSVSWYQQTPGQGLQFLFEYFSETQRNKGNFPGRFSGRQFSNSRSEMNVSTLELGDSALYLCASSSGDRLPNEQFFGPGTRLTVL.

The chain recombines TRBV28 with TRBJ1-1; D is ambiguous. This CDR3 is built from 13 residues. V was shortened by 4 bases and J by 1 base, with 7 bases between the two germline ends. Germline CDR1 reads MDHEN; CDR2 reads SYDVKM. CDR3 nucleotide sequence: TGTGCCAGCAGTTCGGGATCGAACACTGAAGCTTTCTTT. Translated, it gives CASSSGSNTEAFF.

This clonotype has just a few counts. This chain connects TRBV7-2 to TRBJ2-7, with a tentative D call TRBD1 (6 bases). Between the trimmed V and J ends, which lost 0 bases and 2 bases, there was a span of 11 bases. The CDR3 contains 15 residues. Germline V lookup: CDR1 SGHTA, CDR2 FQGNSA. The CDR3 bases are TGTGCCAGCAGCTTAGCTTTTACAGGGACCTACGAGCAGTACTTC. Residues: CASSLAFTGTYEQYF.

The chain employs TRBV7-8 and TRBJ2-7; 10 bases are shared with TRBD1. V was pared by 1 base and J by 4 bases, with 7 bases of the junction left unmatched. This CDR3 has 16 residues. Germline V gene lookup returns CDR1 SGHVS and CDR2 FQNEAQ. As DNA, the CDR3 is TGTGCCAGCAGCTTAGTGGAGCGGGACAGGGGTTACGAGCAGTACTTC. It codes for CASSLVERDRGYEQYF.

The rearrangement links TRBV20-1 to TRBJ2-7; possibly TRBD2 for D (5 bases). This CDR3 has 14 amino acids. Trimming shortened V by 0 bases and J by 4 bases, and 13 bases separated the two germline ends. Germline V gene sequence: CDR1 DFQATT, CDR2 SNEGSKA (reference sequence). CDR3 amino acids: CSARDADGVYEQYF. CDR3 coding DNA: TGCAGTGCTAGAGATGCAGACGGGGTTTACGAGCAGTACTTC.

CDR3 DNA: TGTGCCAGCAGTTACACTAGCGGGGCCTCCTACGAGCAGTACTTC. Its translation is CASSYTSGASYEQYF. The chain links TRBV6-5 to TRBJ2-7, with 10 bases identical to TRBD2. The length of the CDR3 is 15 residues. Germline V CDR1 and CDR2: MNHEY, SVGAGI. V was clipped by 2 bases and J by 0 bases; unmatched bases: 1.

The rearrangement links TRBV12-3 or TRBV12-4 to TRBJ1-2; 7 bases are a match to TRBD1. This CDR3 has 14 residues. J was trimmed by 7 bases and V by 5 bases; bases with no gene match: 10. The DNA of the CDR3 is TGTGCCAGCAGTAAATCGGACAGGCTCAGTGGCTACACCTTC. It specifies CASSKSDRLSGYTF.

This clonotype was counted a few times. This rearrangement joins TRBV7-2 to TRBJ2-3; 7 bases agree with TRBD1. V was clipped by 4 bases and J by 0 bases; unmatched bases: 10. The CDR3 contains 17 residues. The germline V gene has CDR1 SGHTA and CDR2 FQGNSA. The DNA for the CDR3 is TGTGCCAGCAGCTGGGACAGAACCGTCTCTAGCACAGATACGCAGTATTTT. This encodes CASSWDRTVSSTDTQYF.

This clonotype was detected a few times. This chain connects TRBV7-8 to TRBJ2-5; D gene ambiguous. Trimming pared 1 base from V and 0 bases from J, leaving 12 bases between. Germline values: CDR1 SGHVS, CDR2 FQNEAQ. The CDR3 runs to 16 residues. CDR3 amino acids: CASSLVQNHNQETQYF. The CDR3 bases are TGTGCCAGCAGCTTAGTCCAGAACCATAACCAAGAGACCCAGTACTTC.

The chain joins TRBV20-1 to TRBJ1-1, with D uncertain. The CDR3 is 11 amino acids. Germline CDR1 and CDR2: DFQATT and SNEGSKA (reference sequence). The V end was cut by 0 bases, the J end by 9 bases, with 8 bases between. Written as DNA, the CDR3 is TGCAGTGCTAGAGAATTGAGCAAAGCTTTCTTT. This codes for CSARELSKAFF.

In its sample, this clonotype was seen a few times. The chain uses TRBV11-2 and TRBJ2-1, with a weak D call TRBD2 (6 bases). V shed 6 bases and J shed 7 bases, with 19 bases lying between them. The CDR3 runs 15 residues. Germline V gives CDR1 SGHAT, CDR2 FQNNGV. This CDR3 reads CASSQIAGRANEQFF. Written as DNA, the CDR3 is TGTGCCAGCAGTCAGATCGCGGGACGGGCAAATGAGCAGTTCTTC.

This clonotype was observed a few times. The chain employs TRBV5-6 and TRBJ2-3; tentatively, D is TRBD2 (5 bases). Trimming removed 2 bases from V and 3 bases from J, with 16 bases in between. The CDR3 is made up of 16 amino acids. The V gene's germline CDR1 is SGHDT and CDR2 YYEEEE. In DNA form, the CDR3 reads TGTGCCAGCAGCTTATCCCCCGCGACTAATACAGATACGCAGTATTTT. Its translation: CASSLSPATNTDTQYF.

The DNA for the CDR3 is TGTGCCAGCAGCCGGCGTGGAGGGCGGGGCTCGAACACCGGGGAGCTGTTTTTT. Amino acids: CASSRRGGRGSNTGELFF. This chain links TRBV6-1 with TRBJ2-2, with D maybe TRBD2 (6 bases). Germline CDR1 MNHNS, CDR2 SASEGT. Trimming removed 6 bases at V and 0 bases at J, with 20 bases between. The CDR3 totals 18 residues.

The V gene is TRBV20-1, the J gene TRBJ1-5, with 9 positions matching TRBD1. The CDR3 sequence is 19 residues long. J lost 3 bases, V lost 6 bases, and 21 bases had no gene match. Looked up from germline, CDR1 is DFQATT and CDR2 is SNEGSKA (reference sequence). This CDR3 is CSAGQGLTRWPTDNQPQHF. The CDR3 DNA reads TGCAGTGCCGGACAGGGGTTGACCCGATGGCCGACTGACAATCAGCCCCAGCATTTT.

This clonotype turned up a few times. In nucleotides, the CDR3 is TGTGCCAGCTCTTCCAGTGGGGACGAGCAGTACTTC. Protein sequence: CASSSSGDEQYF. V and J are TRBV18 and TRBJ2-7; D call uncertain. V was shortened by 6 bases and J by 5 bases, with 11 bases between the two germline ends. Per germline, CDR1 KGHSH and CDR2 LQKENI. This CDR3 is built from 12 residues.

This clonotype was recorded many times. V gene TRBV29-1 combines with J gene TRBJ2-1, with 11 nucleotides matching TRBD2. The CDR3 sequence is 13 residues long. The V segment lost 7 bases and the J segment 7 bases; nucleotides outside the gene matches: 6. The V gene's germline CDR1 is SQVTM and CDR2 ANQGSEA. CDR3 DNA: TGCAGCGGTGGACTAGCGGGTCCGAATGAGCAGTTCTTC. Translated, it gives CSGGLAGPNEQFF.